Detailed here is one TCR beta chain. Its specificity is unknown. Both TCR beta VDJ combination and CDR3 sequence profiling were carried out. Genomic DNA was the template for this profiling. One entry per CDR3 protein results from TCRdb running MiXCR on the reads. The sample comprises approximately 58,000 distinct CDR3 sequences, roughly three fifths of which are singletons, and roughly 15% rests with the top ten. The CDR3 is 13 residues long. Unmatched junction bases numbered 4, after V lost 7 bases and J lost 2 bases. CDR1 is ENHRY and CDR2 is SYGVKD in the germline V gene. Patients included in sequencing had previously demonstrated CD8+CD57+ cell expansion by flow cytometry. Patients had undergone no therapy by the time their blood was sampled. The data stem from a study of CD8+CD57+ T cells in acquired aplastic anemia. On the study more broadly: Sorting CD4+ and CD8+ cells gave DNA averaging about 3.1 ug. Notes on the study in general: Patients shared some 30 CD8+ CDR3 sequences with controls. Patients and healthy controls showed no significant CD8+ Simpson's diversity difference.

The sequenced material came from sorted CD4+, CD8+, or CD8+CD57+ T cells (not recorded which) from PBMCs. The receptor was derived from a human donor with aplastic anemia. The rearrangement uses TRBV10-3 and TRBJ2-5, with 7 nucleotides matching TRBD1. The CDR3 protein is CAITGQAQETQYF. The DNA for the CDR3 is TGTGCCATCACTGGACAGGCTCAAGAGACCCAGTACTTC.